The TCR beta chain under discussion was sequenced for a study of T cell responses to AZD1222 COVID-19 vaccine. TCRdb keeps only in-frame clones here, not all; method: immunoSEQ multiplex PCR. The sample lists under 95,000 clones, around nine tenths occurring once. Germline V CDR1 and CDR2: SGHTA, FQGNSA. There are 14 residues in the CDR3. Trimming removed 3 bases from V and 0 bases from J, with 8 bases in between. V and J are TRBV7-2 and TRBJ1-1; D is unclear. Sequencing was performed on peripheral blood, taken 28 days after the second AZD1222 dose. The TCR comes from an adult who received the AZD1222 COVID-19 vaccine. The CDR3 loop is CASSFPQMNTEAFF. CDR3 DNA: TGTGCCAGCAGCTTTCCGCAGATGAACACTGAAGCTTTCTTT.